This TCR beta chain derives from a study of OX40 agonist ivuxolimab in advanced cancers. Trimming at V came to 3 bases and at J to 6 bases, leaving 3 bases not matched to a gene. Per germline, CDR1 SGHRS and CDR2 YFSETQ. The CDR3 is 13 residues long. TCRdb's table, derived via immunoSEQ multiplex PCR, lists solely in-frame clones and lacks some. The data show fewer than 60,000 clones, 75% to 90% seen once. This chain uses TRBV5-1 with TRBJ2-7, with 10 positions matching TRBD2. Sequences were derived from CD4+ or CD8+ T cells sorted from blood, sampled in a trial of the OX40 agonist ivuxolimab. The sequence was obtained from an adult with an advanced solid tumor such as melanoma, head and neck, liver or kidney cancer. The CDR3 nucleotides are TGCGCCAGCAGCTCCCTAGCGGGAGTCGAGCAGTACTTC. This translates into CASSSLAGVEQYF.